This entry lists 2 T cell receptor beta chains sequenced from one sample in a study of early T cells in non-severe SARS-CoV-2 infection. TCRdb re-analysed the 5' RACE reads in MiXCR, keeping a single row per CDR3 protein. The top ten hold less than 6.5% of the sample, which has approximately 27,000 distinct CDR3 sequences, about 5% seen once. Sequenced material: whole blood. The receptors here all came from an adult who was a healthcare worker with PCR-confirmed SARS-CoV-2 infection or an uninfected control (not recorded which).

This clonotype came up many times. The rearrangement links TRBV18 to TRBJ2-3; D may match TRBD1 or TRBD2 (6 bases each). V shed 3 bases and J shed 6 bases, with 19 bases lying between them. CDR3 length: 16 amino acids. Germline-derived CDR1 and CDR2 are KGHSH and LQKENI. CDR3 DNA sequence: TGTGCCAGCTCACCCCTCGGGGGCCGGAGAGACGATACGCAGTATTTT. Amino acid sequence: CASSPLGGRRDDTQYF.

This clonotype showed up many times. V is TRBV5-1 and J is TRBJ2-2; the D is unclear. Germline CDR1 is SGHRS and CDR2 is YFSETQ. The V gene lost 0 bases and the J gene lost 5 bases, with 5 bases spanning the gap. This CDR3 comprises 13 residues. In nucleotides, the CDR3 is TGCGCCAGCAGCTTGGCCCCAACCGGGGAGCTGTTTTTT. The encoded protein is CASSLAPTGELFF.